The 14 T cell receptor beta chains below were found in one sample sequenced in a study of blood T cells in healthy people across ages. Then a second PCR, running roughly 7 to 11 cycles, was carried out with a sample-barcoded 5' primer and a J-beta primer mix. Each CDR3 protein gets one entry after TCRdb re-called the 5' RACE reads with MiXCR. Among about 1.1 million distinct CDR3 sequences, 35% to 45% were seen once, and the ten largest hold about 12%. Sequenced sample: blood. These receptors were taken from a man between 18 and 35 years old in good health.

The CDR3 nucleotides are TGTGCCAGCAGCTCGTCACAGGGGGTCAAAGAGACCCAGTACTTC. Residues: CASSSSQGVKETQYF. The chain recombines TRBV7-6 with TRBJ2-5; 8 bases align to TRBD1. The CDR3 is 15 residues long. V shed 4 bases, J shed 3 bases, and the junction held 7 bases outside the gene matches. CDR1 is SGHVS and CDR2 is FNYEAQ in the germline V gene.

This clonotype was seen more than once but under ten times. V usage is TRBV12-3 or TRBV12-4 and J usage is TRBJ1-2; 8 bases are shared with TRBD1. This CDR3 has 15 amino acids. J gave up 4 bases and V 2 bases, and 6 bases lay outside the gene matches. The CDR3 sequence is CASSLLDRALYGYTF. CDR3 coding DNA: TGTGCCAGCAGTTTATTGGACAGGGCCCTCTATGGCTACACCTTC.

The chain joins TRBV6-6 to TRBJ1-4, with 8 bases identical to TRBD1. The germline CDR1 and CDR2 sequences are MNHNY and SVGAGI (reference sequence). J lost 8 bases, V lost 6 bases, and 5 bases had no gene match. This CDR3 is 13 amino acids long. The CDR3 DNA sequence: TGTGCCAGCAGCTCGGACAGGGACGAAAAACTGTTTTTT. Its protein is CASSSDRDEKLFF.

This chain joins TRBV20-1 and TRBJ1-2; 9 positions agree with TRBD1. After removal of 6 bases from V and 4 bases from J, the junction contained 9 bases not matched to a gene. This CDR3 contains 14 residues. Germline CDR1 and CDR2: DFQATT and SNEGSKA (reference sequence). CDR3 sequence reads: CSALLGQGFYGYTF. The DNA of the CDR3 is TGCAGTGCCCTCCTGGGACAGGGATTCTATGGCTACACCTTC.

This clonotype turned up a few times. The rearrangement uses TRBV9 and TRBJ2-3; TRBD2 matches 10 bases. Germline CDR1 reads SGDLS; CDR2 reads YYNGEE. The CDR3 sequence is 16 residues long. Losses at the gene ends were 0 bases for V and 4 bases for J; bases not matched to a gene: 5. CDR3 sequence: CASSVDLLAGSDTQYF. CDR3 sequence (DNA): TGTGCCAGCAGCGTAGATTTACTAGCGGGATCAGATACGCAGTATTTT.

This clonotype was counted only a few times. Here the CDR3 reads CASSPTGGFQPQHF. The DNA of the CDR3 is TGTGCCAGCAGCCCTACAGGGGGCTTCCAGCCCCAGCATTTT. The chain carries TRBV12-3 or TRBV12-4 and TRBJ1-5; 9 bases are a match to TRBD1. Losses at the gene ends were 6 bases for V and 7 bases for J; bases not matched to a gene: 7. This CDR3 is built from 14 residues.

CDR3 amino acids: CASSSSGGARSGNTIYF. CDR3 DNA: TGTGCCAGCAGTTCATCGGGGGGCGCCCGCTCTGGAAACACCATATATTTT. J is TRBJ1-3 and V is TRBV12-3 or TRBV12-4; D may be TRBD1 (6 bases). The CDR3 is 17 residues long. Trimming left V 4 bases short and J 0 bases short, with 16 bases between.

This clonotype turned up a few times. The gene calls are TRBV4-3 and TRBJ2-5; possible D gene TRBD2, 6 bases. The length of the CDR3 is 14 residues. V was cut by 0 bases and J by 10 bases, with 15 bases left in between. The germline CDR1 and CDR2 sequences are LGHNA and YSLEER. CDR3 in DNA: TGCGCCAGCAGCCAAGAGGAGACTAGTCGGATCCAGTACTTC. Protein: CASSQEETSRIQYF.

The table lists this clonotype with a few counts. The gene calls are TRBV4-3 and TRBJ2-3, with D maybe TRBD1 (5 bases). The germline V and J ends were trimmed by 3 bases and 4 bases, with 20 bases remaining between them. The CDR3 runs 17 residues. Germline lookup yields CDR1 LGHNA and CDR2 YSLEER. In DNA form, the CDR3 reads TGCGCCAGCAGCCATGATGGGGCCTTGACGCAGTCAGATACGCAGTATTTT. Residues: CASSHDGALTQSDTQYF.

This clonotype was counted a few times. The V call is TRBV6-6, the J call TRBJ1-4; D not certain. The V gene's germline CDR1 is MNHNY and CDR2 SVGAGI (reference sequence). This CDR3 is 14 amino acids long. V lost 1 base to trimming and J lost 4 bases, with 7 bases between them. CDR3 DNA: TGTGCCAGCAGTTACTGGCGGAGTAATGAAAAACTGTTTTTT. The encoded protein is CASSYWRSNEKLFF.

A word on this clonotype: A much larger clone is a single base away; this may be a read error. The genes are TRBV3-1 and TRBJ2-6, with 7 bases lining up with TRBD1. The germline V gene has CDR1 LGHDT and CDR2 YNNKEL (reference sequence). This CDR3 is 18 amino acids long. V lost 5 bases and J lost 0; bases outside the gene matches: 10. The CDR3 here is CASSKPGQLLSGANVLTF. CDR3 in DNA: TGTGCCAGCAGCAAACCGGGACAGCTGCTCTCTGGGGCCAACGTCCTGACTTTC.

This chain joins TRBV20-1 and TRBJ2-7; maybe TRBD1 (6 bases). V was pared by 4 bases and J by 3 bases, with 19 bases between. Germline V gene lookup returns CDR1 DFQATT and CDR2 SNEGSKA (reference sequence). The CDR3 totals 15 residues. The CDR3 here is CSANGGSWAFYEQYF. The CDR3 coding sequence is TGCAGTGCTAATGGGGGCTCCTGGGCCTTCTACGAGCAGTACTTC.

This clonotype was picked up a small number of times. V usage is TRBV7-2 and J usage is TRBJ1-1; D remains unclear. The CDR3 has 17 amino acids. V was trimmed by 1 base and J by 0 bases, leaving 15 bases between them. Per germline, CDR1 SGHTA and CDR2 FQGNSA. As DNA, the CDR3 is TGTGCCAGCAGCTTAGTGCCCCAGAACAGACTGAACACTGAAGCTTTCTTT. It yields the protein CASSLVPQNRLNTEAFF.

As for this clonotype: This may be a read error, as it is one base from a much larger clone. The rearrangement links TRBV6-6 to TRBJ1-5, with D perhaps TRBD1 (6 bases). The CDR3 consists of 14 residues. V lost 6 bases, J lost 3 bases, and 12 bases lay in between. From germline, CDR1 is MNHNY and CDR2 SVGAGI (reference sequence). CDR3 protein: CASSITGPNQPQHF. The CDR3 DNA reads TGTGCCAGCAGCATCACAGGGCCCAATCAGCCCCAGCATTTT.